These T cell receptor beta chains were read from a single sample in a study of blood T cells in healthy people across ages. TCRdb independently ran MiXCR on the 5' RACE reads; one entry per CDR3 protein. The sample includes over 950,000 distinct CDR3 sequences, roughly 47% of them seen just once. Specimen: blood. The receptor set was obtained from a woman aged 60-70 years in good health. The CDR3 runs from the conserved cysteine through the conserved F or W. A D gene is named only where the DNA matches it firmly. Part of the rows lack a size; the others show once, few, many or a class for expanded clones.

v_call	d_call	j_call	clone_size	cdr3_length	cdr3_aa	cdr3_nt
TRBV10-3	-	TRBJ2-5	few	14	CAISSRGQSETQYF	TGTGCCATCAGCTCACGGGGGCAGTCCGAGACCCAGTACTTC
TRBV11-2	-	TRBJ2-7	once	15	CASSLDLSSSYEQYF	TGTGCCAGCAGCTTAGACCTCTCGAGCTCCTACGAGCAGTACTTC
TRBV4-1	TRBD2	TRBJ2-7	few	17	CASSQIPSGSNRYEQYF	TGCGCCAGCAGCCAAATTCCTAGCGGGAGTAATAGATACGAGCAGTACTTC
TRBV7-9	-	TRBJ2-7	few	13	CASSVALSREQYF	TGTGCCAGCAGCGTAGCGCTCAGTCGCGAGCAGTACTTC
TRBV27	-	TRBJ2-7	-	14	CASRPTGLEGEQYF	TGTGCCAGCAGACCGACAGGCTTGGAGGGGGAGCAGTACTTC
TRBV7-9	-	TRBJ2-5	once	13	CASSSDGQETRYF	TGTGCCAGCAGCTCAGACGGCCAAGAGACCCGGTACTTC
TRBV11-2	TRBD1	TRBJ2-3	-	16	CASSLTSGTGADTQYF	TGTGCCAGCAGCTTAACTTCCGGGACAGGGGCAGATACGCAGTATTTT
TRBV9	-	TRBJ2-3	-	13	CASSVSVPDTQYF	TGTGCCAGCAGCGTAAGTGTTCCAGATACGCAGTATTTT
TRBV7-9	TRBD2	TRBJ2-1	few	15	CASSLSSGRKNEQFF	TGTGCCAGCAGCTTATCTAGCGGGAGGAAAAATGAGCAGTTCTTC
TRBV20-1	TRBD1	TRBJ2-5	-	15	CSARDWDRGLETQYF	TGCAGTGCTAGAGATTGGGACAGGGGGCTAGAGACCCAGTACTTC
TRBV30	TRBD1	TRBJ2-7	-	13	CACRQGLVDEQYF	TGTGCCTGCAGACAGGGTTTGGTCGACGAGCAGTACTTC
TRBV29-1	TRBD2	TRBJ2-1	few	15	CSVNPELAGRNEQFF	TGCAGCGTGAACCCAGAACTAGCGGGCCGAAATGAGCAGTTCTTC
TRBV24-1	-	TRBJ2-3	-	16	CATSAFGGGTTDTQYF	TGTGCCACCAGTGCCTTCGGTGGCGGGACCACAGATACGCAGTATTTT
TRBV20-1	-	TRBJ2-2	-	17	CSARDWARIGDSGELFF	TGCAGTGCTAGAGATTGGGCTAGAATCGGTGATTCCGGGGAGCTGTTTTTT
TRBV6-1	-	TRBJ2-1	-	15	CASIGQVFGNNEQFF	TGTGCCAGCATCGGTCAGGTTTTTGGGAACAATGAGCAGTTCTTC
TRBV2	TRBD1	TRBJ1-1	once	14	CAIGMDRVWPEAFF	TGTGCCATAGGAATGGACAGGGTGTGGCCTGAAGCTTTCTTT
TRBV7-2	-	TRBJ1-2	-	16	CASSLGRGFVNYGYTF	TGTGCCAGCAGCTTAGGTAGAGGGTTTGTCAACTATGGCTACACCTTC
TRBV14	-	TRBJ1-1	-	16	CASSQPLYRENTEAFF	TGTGCCAGCAGCCAGCCTTTATACAGGGAAAACACTGAAGCTTTCTTT
TRBV12-3/TRBV12-4	-	TRBJ2-3	few	16	CASSRPLGVNTDTQYF	TGTGCCAGCAGTAGACCCCTAGGGGTCAACACAGATACGCAGTATTTT
TRBV21-1	-	TRBJ1-2	-	18	CASSKGVGTGGIGYGYTF	TGTGCCAGCAGCAAAGGTGTCGGGACAGGGGGCATTGGGTATGGCTACACCTTC
TRBV28	-	TRBJ1-2	-	16	CASSRLDPGTVYGYTF	TGTGCCAGCAGTCGCCTGGACCCCGGGACGGTCTATGGCTACACCTTC
TRBV2	-	TRBJ1-2	-	12	CASGRRDYGYTF	TGTGCCAGTGGGCGGCGGGACTATGGCTACACCTTC
TRBV7-8	TRBD2	TRBJ2-3	-	16	CASSLGPSGITDTQYF	TGTGCCAGCAGCTTAGGCCCTAGCGGGATAACAGATACGCAGTATTTT
TRBV20-1	-	TRBJ2-5	-	14	CSARDRASYNEQYF	TGCAGTGCTAGAGATCGGGCCTCCTACAATGAGCAGTACTTC
TRBV20-1	-	TRBJ2-3	-	14	CSARVPLGDFTQYF	TGCAGTGCTAGAGTCCCCCTAGGAGACTTTACGCAGTATTTT
TRBV11-2	-	TRBJ2-5	-	17	CASSLDLLRGHQETQYF	TGTGCCAGCAGCTTAGATCTTTTGCGGGGACACCAAGAGACCCAGTACTTC
TRBV24-1	-	TRBJ2-1	few	14	CATSDAGTTDEQFF	TGTGCCACCAGTGATGCCGGGACCACGGATGAGCAGTTCTTC
TRBV18	TRBD1	TRBJ2-7	-	15	CASSPDAGGEFEQYF	TGTGCCAGCTCACCGGATGCAGGGGGCGAGTTCGAGCAGTACTTC
TRBV28	TRBD1	TRBJ2-4	-	14	CASSPETGGNIQYF	TGTGCCAGCAGCCCCGAGACAGGGGGCAACATTCAGTACTTC
TRBV3-1	-	TRBJ2-2	-	16	CASSQGARGATGELFF	TGTGCCAGCAGCCAAGGGGCGAGGGGGGCAACCGGGGAGCTGTTTTTT
TRBV29-1	-	TRBJ1-2	-	13	CSVTGTSGYGYTF	TGCAGCGTTACAGGAACCTCCGGCTATGGCTACACCTTC
TRBV4-2	-	TRBJ1-5	few	15	CASSQVRGGNQPQHF	TGTGCCAGCAGCCAAGTTCGGGGAGGGAATCAGCCCCAGCATTTT
TRBV4-2	-	TRBJ2-1	few	14	CASSQSFAYNEQFF	TGTGCCAGCAGCCAGTCGTTTGCCTACAATGAGCAGTTCTTC
TRBV4-1	-	TRBJ2-5	few	16	CASSQDPGTAQETQYF	TGCGCCAGCAGCCAAGATCCAGGGACGGCTCAAGAGACCCAGTACTTC
TRBV11-2	TRBD2	TRBJ2-3	-	12	CASSPTSGGQYF	TGTGCCAGCAGCCCTACCTCGGGAGGGCAGTATTTT
TRBV12-3/TRBV12-4	-	TRBJ2-1	-	14	CASSPSVYYNEQFF	TGTGCCAGCAGTCCTAGCGTTTACTACAATGAGCAGTTCTTC
TRBV29-1	-	TRBJ2-3	-	14	CSVAQTGLRDTQYF	TGCAGCGTCGCCCAAACCGGGCTTCGGGATACGCAGTATTTT
TRBV7-2	-	TRBJ2-7	-	14	CASSTRPKGTEQYF	TGTGCCAGCAGCACGAGACCCAAGGGGACCGAGCAGTACTTC
TRBV7-9	-	TRBJ2-1	-	15	CASSATMSSYNEQFF	TGTGCCAGCAGCGCCACCATGAGCTCCTACAATGAGCAGTTCTTC
TRBV27	TRBD2	TRBJ2-7	once	15	CASSLGAARSGGQYF	TGTGCCAGCAGTTTAGGAGCGGCCCGCTCGGGAGGACAGTACTTC
TRBV6-2/TRBV6-3	-	TRBJ2-7	-	15	CASSTTGTALGEQYF	TGTGCCAGCAGCACAACGGGAACGGCATTGGGCGAGCAGTACTTC
TRBV6-1	TRBD1	TRBJ1-6	-	14	CASSDTGGHSPLHF	TGTGCCAGCAGTGATACAGGGGGACATTCACCCCTCCACTTT
TRBV29-1	-	TRBJ2-4	few	15	CSVKPDRLAKNIQYF	TGCAGCGTGAAACCGGACAGATTAGCCAAAAACATTCAGTACTTC
TRBV24-1	TRBD1	TRBJ2-5	-	16	CATSEPTGGQGETQYF	TGTGCCACCAGTGAACCAACAGGGGGTCAGGGAGAGACCCAGTACTTC
TRBV12-3/TRBV12-4	-	TRBJ1-1	few	14	CASSGEGRNTEAFF	TGTGCCAGCAGCGGGGAAGGTAGGAACACTGAAGCTTTCTTT
TRBV6-6	TRBD1	TRBJ1-4	-	14	CASIDRALPEKLFF	TGTGCCAGCATCGACAGGGCCCTACCTGAAAAACTGTTTTTT
TRBV7-9	TRBD2	TRBJ2-6	-	16	CASSRGGDSGANVLTF	TGTGCCAGCAGCCGGGGGGGAGACTCTGGGGCCAACGTCCTGACTTTC